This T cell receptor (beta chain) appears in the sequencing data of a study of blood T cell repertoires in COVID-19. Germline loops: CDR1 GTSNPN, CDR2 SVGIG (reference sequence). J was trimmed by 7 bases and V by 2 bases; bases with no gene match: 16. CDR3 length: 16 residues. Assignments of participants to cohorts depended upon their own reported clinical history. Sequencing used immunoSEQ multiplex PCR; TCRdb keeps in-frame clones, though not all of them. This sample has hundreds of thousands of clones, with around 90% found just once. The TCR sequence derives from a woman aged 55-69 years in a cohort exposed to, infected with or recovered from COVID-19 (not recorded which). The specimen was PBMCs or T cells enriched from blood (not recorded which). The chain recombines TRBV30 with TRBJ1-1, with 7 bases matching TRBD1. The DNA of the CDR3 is TGTGCCTGGAGTTCCCCTCCCGCCGGGACAGCGAGTGAAGCTTTCTTT. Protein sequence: CAWSSPPAGTASEAFF. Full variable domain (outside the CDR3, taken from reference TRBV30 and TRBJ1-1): SQTIHQWPATLVQPVGSPLSLECTVEGTSNPNLYWYRQAAGRGLQLLFYSVGIGQISSEVPQNLSASRPQDRQFILSSKKLLLSDSGFYLCAWSSPPAGTASEAFFGQGTRLTVV.